These T cell receptor beta chains were read from a single sample in a study of identical twins. MiXCR, run by TCRdb on the 5' RACE reads, gives a single entry per CDR3 protein. The sample shows a few hundred thousand distinct CDR3 sequences, roughly 8.7% of them seen only once. The data were also submitted as part of a second study, on yellow fever vaccine responses in identical twins.

What was sequenced was CD8+ T cells sorted from blood. These receptors came from a woman aged 18-29 years in good health. The CDR3 runs from the conserved cysteine through the conserved F or W. A D gene is named only where the DNA matches it firmly. Size values are once, few and many counts, or a class for expanded clones, and some rows have none.

TGTGCCAGCAGCCCTAAAGATCAAGAGACCCAGTACTTC,CASSPKDQETQYF,TRBJ2-5,-,many,TRBV7-9
TGTGCCAGCAGCCCCGCCGGCGGGAGTACCTACAATGAGCAGTTCTTC,CASSPAGGSTYNEQFF,TRBJ2-1,TRBD2,many,TRBV7-9
TGCAGCGTCCCCTGGGGTTACAATGAGCAGTTCTTC,CSVPWGYNEQFF,TRBJ2-1,-,many,TRBV29-1
TGCGCCAGCAAAGAAGATGAGCAGTTCTTC,CASKEDEQFF,TRBJ2-1,-,many,TRBV5-1
TGTGCCAGCAGTTTAGCACTGAACACTGAAGCTTTCTTT,CASSLALNTEAFF,TRBJ1-1,-,many,TRBV12-3/TRBV12-4
TGTGCCAGCAGCGCACCCGGGACAGAAACAGATACGCAGTATTTT,CASSAPGTETDTQYF,TRBJ2-3,TRBD1,few,TRBV5-6
TGTGCCAGCAGCTTTGGGGGGGGCTCCTACGAGCAGTACTTC,CASSFGGGSYEQYF,TRBJ2-7,TRBD2,many,TRBV7-2
TGTGCCAGCAGGAAGGGACCCGAAAGAACAGATACGCAGTATTTT,CASRKGPERTDTQYF,TRBJ2-3,-,few,TRBV2
TGTGCCAGCAGCCAAGATCGGCCAGCGGGCAATACCTACAATGAGCAGTTCTTC,CASSQDRPAGNTYNEQFF,TRBJ2-1,-,many,TRBV3-1
TGTGCCAGCATCCCCTCCCCGGACAGGGTTGGTGAGCAGTTCTTC,CASIPSPDRVGEQFF,TRBJ2-1,TRBD1,few,TRBV28
TGTGCCAGCCTCGGCCGGGTTAACTATGGCTACACCTTC,CASLGRVNYGYTF,TRBJ1-2,-,-,TRBV2
TGTGCCAGCAGTTCATTCGGACAGGGCCGAGAGACCCAGTACTTC,CASSSFGQGRETQYF,TRBJ2-5,TRBD1,few,TRBV6-5
TGCAGCGGGTTCGGATGGGGGGGGTTGGTCAATGAGCAGTTCTTC,CSGFGWGGLVNEQFF,TRBJ2-1,TRBD2,few,TRBV29-1
TGCGCCAGCAGCTTTAGACAGGGACACACCGGGGAGCTGTTTTTT,CASSFRQGHTGELFF,TRBJ2-2,TRBD1,few,TRBV5-1
TGCAGCGTTCAGGAGTACCAAGAGACCCAGTACTTC,CSVQEYQETQYF,TRBJ2-5,-,many,TRBV29-1
TGTGCCAGCAGCCAGAGAGCGGGAGCACCCTCTGGGGCCAACGTCCTGACTTTC,CASSQRAGAPSGANVLTF,TRBJ2-6,TRBD2,many,TRBV3-1
TGCAGTGCGACGGATCGCATCAATACGCAGTATTTT,CSATDRINTQYF,TRBJ2-3,-,-,TRBV20-1
TGTGCCAGCAGTGACTTGGTGGAAATGGTATTACTGGCTCCCTACGAGCAGTACTTC,CASSDLVEMVLLAPYEQYF,TRBJ2-7,-,many,TRBV6-4
TGTGCCACAGGGGGAGGGGGGGAGCAGTACTTC,CATGGGGEQYF,TRBJ2-7,-,few,TRBV7-8
TGTGCCAGCGGCGGGACAGGCTATAATTCACCCCTCCACTTT,CASGGTGYNSPLHF,TRBJ1-6,TRBD1,-,TRBV7-9
TGTGCCAGCAGCTTAGGTAGCGGGGAAACCTACGAGCAGTACTTC,CASSLGSGETYEQYF,TRBJ2-7,TRBD2,many,TRBV7-9
TGTGCAAGTCGCTTAGGAGGTCTTAGGATCCCTTTACTCTTGGAGACCCAGTACTTC,CASRLGGLRIPLLLETQYF,TRBJ2-5,-,-,TRBV12-2
TGTGCCAGCAGCCTCAGGAGGGGATTTGGCGACTCCGGCGGTGAGCAGTTCTTC,CASSLRRGFGDSGGEQFF,TRBJ2-1,-,few,TRBV11-2
TGTGCCAGCGGGGCCTATAGCAATCAGCCCCAGCATTTT,CASGAYSNQPQHF,TRBJ1-5,-,-,TRBV27
TGCAGTGCTAGAGACCTAAGACAGATACAAGAGACCCAGTACTTC,CSARDLRQIQETQYF,TRBJ2-5,-,many,TRBV20-1
TGTGCCACCAGTGATAGGACAGGGGGCGCGGATACGCAGTATTTT,CATSDRTGGADTQYF,TRBJ2-3,TRBD1,few,TRBV24-1
TGTGCCAGCAGTTCACAGGGTGGCTATGGCTACACCTTC,CASSSQGGYGYTF,TRBJ1-2,-,-,TRBV27
TGCAGTGCTAGAGATCTCGGGACTAGCGCCTACAATGAGCAGTTCTTC,CSARDLGTSAYNEQFF,TRBJ2-1,TRBD2,few,TRBV20-1
TGCGCCAGCAGCCAAGGAAGAGAACAGCCCCAGCATTTT,CASSQGREQPQHF,TRBJ1-5,-,-,TRBV4-3